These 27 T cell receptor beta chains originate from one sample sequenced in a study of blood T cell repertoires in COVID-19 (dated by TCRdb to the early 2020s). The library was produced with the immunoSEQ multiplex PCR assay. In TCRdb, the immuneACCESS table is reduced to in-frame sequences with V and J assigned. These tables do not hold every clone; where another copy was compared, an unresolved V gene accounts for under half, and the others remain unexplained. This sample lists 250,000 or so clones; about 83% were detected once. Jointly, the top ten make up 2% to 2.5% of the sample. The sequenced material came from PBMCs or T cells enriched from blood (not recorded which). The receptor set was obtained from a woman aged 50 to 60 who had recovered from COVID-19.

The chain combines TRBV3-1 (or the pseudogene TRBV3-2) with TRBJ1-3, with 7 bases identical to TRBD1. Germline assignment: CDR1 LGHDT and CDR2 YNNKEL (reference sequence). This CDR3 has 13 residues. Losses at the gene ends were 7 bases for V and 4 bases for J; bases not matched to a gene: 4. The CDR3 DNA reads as TGTGCCAGCACCCCGACAGGGGGAAACACCATATATTTT. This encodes CASTPTGGNTIYF.

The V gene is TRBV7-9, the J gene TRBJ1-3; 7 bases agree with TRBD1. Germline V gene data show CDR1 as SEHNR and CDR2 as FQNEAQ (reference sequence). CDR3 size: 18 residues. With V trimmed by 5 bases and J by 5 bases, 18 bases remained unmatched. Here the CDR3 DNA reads TGTGCCAGCAGCGGAGACAGGGACCGTTCCCCTAGTCGAAACACCATATATTTT. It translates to CASSGDRDRSPSRNTIYF.

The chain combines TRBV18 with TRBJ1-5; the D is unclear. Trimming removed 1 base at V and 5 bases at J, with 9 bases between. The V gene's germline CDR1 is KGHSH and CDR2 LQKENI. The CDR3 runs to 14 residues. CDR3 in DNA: TGTGCCAGCTCACCACAAGCAGGTTATCAGCCCCAGCATTTT. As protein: CASSPQAGYQPQHF.

DNA for the CDR3: TGTGCCAGTAGTCCCGACAGGGAGTATGGCTACACCTTC. As protein: CASSPDREYGYTF. The chain is built from TRBV19 and TRBJ1-2, with TRBD1 identical over 7 bases. Germline CDR1 is LNHDA and CDR2 is SQIVND (reference sequence). The V and J ends lost 5 bases and 5 bases, in that order; junction bases with no gene match: 5. This CDR3 contains 13 residues.

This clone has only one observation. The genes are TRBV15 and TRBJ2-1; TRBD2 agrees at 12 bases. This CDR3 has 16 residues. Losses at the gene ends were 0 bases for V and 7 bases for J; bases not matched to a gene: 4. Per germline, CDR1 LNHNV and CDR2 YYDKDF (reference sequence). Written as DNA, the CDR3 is TGTGCCACCAGCAGAGACCTAGCGGGGGGGGAGAATGAGCAGTTCTTC. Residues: CATSRDLAGGENEQFF.

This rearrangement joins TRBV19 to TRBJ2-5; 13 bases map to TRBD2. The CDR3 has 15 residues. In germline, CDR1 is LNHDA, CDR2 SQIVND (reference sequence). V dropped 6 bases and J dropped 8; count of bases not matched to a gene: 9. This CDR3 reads CASRPKLAGGRTQYF. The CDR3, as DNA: TGTGCCAGTAGACCAAAACTAGCGGGAGGGCGTACCCAGTACTTC.

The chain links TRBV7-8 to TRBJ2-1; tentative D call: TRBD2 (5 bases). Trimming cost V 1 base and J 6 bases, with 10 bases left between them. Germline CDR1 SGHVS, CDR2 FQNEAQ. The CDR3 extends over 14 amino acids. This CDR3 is CASSLGPSLNEQFF. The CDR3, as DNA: TGTGCCAGCAGCTTAGGTCCTAGCCTCAATGAGCAGTTCTTC.

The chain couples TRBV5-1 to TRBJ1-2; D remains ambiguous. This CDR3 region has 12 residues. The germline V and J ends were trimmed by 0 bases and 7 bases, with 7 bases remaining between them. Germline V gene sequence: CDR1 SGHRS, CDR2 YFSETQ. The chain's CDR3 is CASSLEGGGYTF. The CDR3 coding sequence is TGCGCCAGCAGCTTGGAAGGAGGTGGCTACACCTTC.

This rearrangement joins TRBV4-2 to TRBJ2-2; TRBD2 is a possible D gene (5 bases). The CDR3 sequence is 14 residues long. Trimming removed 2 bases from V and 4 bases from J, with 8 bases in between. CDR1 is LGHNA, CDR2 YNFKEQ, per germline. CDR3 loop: CASSQSGGTGELFF. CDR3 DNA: TGTGCCAGCAGCCAATCCGGAGGCACCGGGGAGCTGTTTTTT.

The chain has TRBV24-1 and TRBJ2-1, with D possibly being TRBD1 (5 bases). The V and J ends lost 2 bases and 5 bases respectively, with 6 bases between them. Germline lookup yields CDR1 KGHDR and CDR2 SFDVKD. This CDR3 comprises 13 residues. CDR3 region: CATSDWGNNEQFF. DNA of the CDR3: TGTGCCACCAGTGATTGGGGCAACAATGAGCAGTTCTTC.

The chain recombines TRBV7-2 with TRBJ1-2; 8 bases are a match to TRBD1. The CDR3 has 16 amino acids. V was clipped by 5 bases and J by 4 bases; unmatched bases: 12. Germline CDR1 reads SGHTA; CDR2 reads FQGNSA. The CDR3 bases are TGTGCCAGCAGCCCCCCCTGGGGACAGGTGTTCTATGGCTACACCTTC. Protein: CASSPPWGQVFYGYTF.

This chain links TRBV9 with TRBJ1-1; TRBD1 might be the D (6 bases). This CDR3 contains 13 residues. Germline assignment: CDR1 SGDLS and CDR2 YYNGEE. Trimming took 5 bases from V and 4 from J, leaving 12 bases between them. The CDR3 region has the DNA TGTGCCAGCAGGGGGACGACAGGCACTGAAGCTTTCTTT. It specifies CASRGTTGTEAFF.

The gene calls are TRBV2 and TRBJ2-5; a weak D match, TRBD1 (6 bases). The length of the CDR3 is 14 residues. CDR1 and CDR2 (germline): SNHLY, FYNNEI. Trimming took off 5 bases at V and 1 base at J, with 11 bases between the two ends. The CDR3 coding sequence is TGTGCCAGCAGTCGGACCAGGGGCCAAGAGACCCAGTACTTC. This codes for CASSRTRGQETQYF.

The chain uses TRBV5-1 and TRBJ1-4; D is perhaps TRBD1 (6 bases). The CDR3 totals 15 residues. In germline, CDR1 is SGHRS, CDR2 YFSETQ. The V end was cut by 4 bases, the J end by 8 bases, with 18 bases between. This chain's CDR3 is CASSVSTGQEEKLFF. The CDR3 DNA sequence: TGCGCCAGCAGCGTATCTACAGGGCAGGAGGAAAAACTGTTTTTT.

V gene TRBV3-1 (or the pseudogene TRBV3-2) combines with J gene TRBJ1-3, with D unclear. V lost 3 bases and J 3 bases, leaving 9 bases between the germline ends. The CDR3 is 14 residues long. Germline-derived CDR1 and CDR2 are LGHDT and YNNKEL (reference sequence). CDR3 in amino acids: CASSQGRSGNTIYF. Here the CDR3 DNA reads TGTGCCAGCAGCCAGGGTAGGAGTGGAAACACCATATATTTT.

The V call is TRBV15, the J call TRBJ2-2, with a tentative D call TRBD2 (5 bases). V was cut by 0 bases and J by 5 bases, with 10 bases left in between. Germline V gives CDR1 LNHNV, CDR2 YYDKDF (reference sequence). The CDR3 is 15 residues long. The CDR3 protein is CATSRDTSSTGELFF. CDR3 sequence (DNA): TGTGCCACCAGCAGAGATACTAGTTCGACCGGGGAGCTGTTTTTT.

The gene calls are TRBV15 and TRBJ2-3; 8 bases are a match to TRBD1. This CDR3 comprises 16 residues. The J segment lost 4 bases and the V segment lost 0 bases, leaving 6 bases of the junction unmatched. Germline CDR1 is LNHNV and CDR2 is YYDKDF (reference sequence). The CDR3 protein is CATSREQGVGADTQYF. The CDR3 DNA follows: TGTGCCACCAGCAGAGAACAGGGGGTAGGGGCAGATACGCAGTATTTT. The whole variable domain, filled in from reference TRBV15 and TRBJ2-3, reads DAMVIQNPRYQVTQFGKPVTLSCSQTLNHNVMYWYQQKSSQAPKLLFHYYDKDFNNEADTPDNFQSRRPNTSFCFLDIRSPGLGDTAMYLCATSREQGVGADTQYFGPGTRLTVL.

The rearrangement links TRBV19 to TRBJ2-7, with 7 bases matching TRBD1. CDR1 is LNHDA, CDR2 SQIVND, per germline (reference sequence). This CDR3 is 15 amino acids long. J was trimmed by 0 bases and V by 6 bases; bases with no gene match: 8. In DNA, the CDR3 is TGTGCCAGTAGCCCAGGGACAGCCAACTCCTACGAGCAGTACTTC. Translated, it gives CASSPGTANSYEQYF.

CDR3 protein: CASSLRRTNYGYTF. The CDR3 bases are TGTGCCAGCAGCTTAAGGAGGACTAACTATGGCTACACCTTC. This chain links TRBV5-4 with TRBJ1-2; D gene ambiguous. CDR3 length equals 14 residues. CDR1 SGHNT and CDR2 YYREEE come from the germline V gene (reference sequence). V was trimmed by 2 bases and J by 0 bases, leaving 8 bases between them.

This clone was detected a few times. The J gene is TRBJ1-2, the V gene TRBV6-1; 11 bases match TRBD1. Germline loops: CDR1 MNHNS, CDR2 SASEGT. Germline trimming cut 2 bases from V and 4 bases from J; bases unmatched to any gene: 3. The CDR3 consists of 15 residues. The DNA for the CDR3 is TGTGCCAGCAGTGAAACCGGGACAGGGGGCTATGGCTACACCTTC. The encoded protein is CASSETGTGGYGYTF.

CDR3 sequence reads: CASMTSGNQPQHF. Here the CDR3 DNA reads TGTGCCAGCATGACCAGCGGCAATCAGCCCCAGCATTTT. V gene TRBV6-5 combines with J gene TRBJ1-5; D gene ambiguous. The CDR3 is 13 residues long. The germline CDR1 and CDR2 sequences are MNHEY and SVGAGI. V was shortened by 7 bases and J by 2 bases, with 9 bases between the two germline ends.

The CDR3 sequence: CASSFSGQGASGANVLTF. The CDR3 region has the DNA TGTGCCAGCAGCTTTTCGGGACAGGGGGCTTCTGGGGCCAACGTCCTGACTTTC. The chain links TRBV5-5 to TRBJ2-6, with TRBD1 matching over 12 bases. The V segment lost 2 bases and the J segment 1 base; nucleotides outside the gene matches: 4. This CDR3 contains 18 residues. Germline V gene data show CDR1 as SGHKS and CDR2 as YYEKEE (reference sequence).

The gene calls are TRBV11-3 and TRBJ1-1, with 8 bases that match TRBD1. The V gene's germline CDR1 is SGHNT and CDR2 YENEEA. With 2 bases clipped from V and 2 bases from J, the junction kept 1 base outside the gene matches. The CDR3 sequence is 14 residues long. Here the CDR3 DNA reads TGTGCCAGCAGCTTACAGGGGGCCAACACTGAAGCTTTCTTT. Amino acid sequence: CASSLQGANTEAFF.

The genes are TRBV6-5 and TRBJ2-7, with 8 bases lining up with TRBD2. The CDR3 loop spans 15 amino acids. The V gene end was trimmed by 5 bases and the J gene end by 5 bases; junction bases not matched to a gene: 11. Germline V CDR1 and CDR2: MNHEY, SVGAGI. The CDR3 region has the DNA TGTGCCAGCAGTCCCCCGGGTAGCGGGATCGACGAGCAGTACTTC. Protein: CASSPPGSGIDEQYF.

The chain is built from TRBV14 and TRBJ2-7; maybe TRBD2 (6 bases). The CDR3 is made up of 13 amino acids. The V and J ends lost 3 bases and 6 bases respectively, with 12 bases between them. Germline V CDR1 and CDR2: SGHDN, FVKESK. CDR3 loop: CASSHASVGEQYF. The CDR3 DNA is TGTGCCAGCAGCCACGCTAGCGTCGGCGAGCAGTACTTC.

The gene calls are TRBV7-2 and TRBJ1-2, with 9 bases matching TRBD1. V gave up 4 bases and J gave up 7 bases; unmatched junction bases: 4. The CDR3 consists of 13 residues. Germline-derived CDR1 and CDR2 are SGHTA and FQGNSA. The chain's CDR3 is CASSSGTGLGYTF. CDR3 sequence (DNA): TGTGCCAGCAGCTCCGGGACAGGGCTTGGCTACACCTTC. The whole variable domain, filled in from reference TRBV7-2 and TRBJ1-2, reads GAGVSQSPSNKVTEKGKDVELRCDPISGHTALYWYRQSLGQGLEFLIYFQGNSAPDKSGLPSDRFSAERTGGSVSTLTIQRTQQEDSAVYLCASSSGTGLGYTFGSGTRLTVV.

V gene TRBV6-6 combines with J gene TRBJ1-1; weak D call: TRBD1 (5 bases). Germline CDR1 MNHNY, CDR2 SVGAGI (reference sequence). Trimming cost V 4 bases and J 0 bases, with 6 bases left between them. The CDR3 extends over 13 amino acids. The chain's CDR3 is CASSFRVNTEAFF. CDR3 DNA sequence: TGTGCCAGCAGTTTCAGGGTGAACACTGAAGCTTTCTTT.